Following are 18 T cell receptor beta chains from one sample sequenced in a study of shared clonotypes between healthy human individuals. Terminally differentiated effector memory CD45RA+ cells were excluded from the naive CD8 cells, which were CD45RO-negative and positively selected for CCR7. Only in-frame clones appear in the TCRdb table, and some are missing; sequencing was by immunoSEQ multiplex PCR. The table records some 2.1 million clones, around 96% of them present only once. Sample: naive CD8+ T cells sorted from blood. The receptors originated from a man between 18 and 29 years old in good health.

The rearrangement joins TRBV11-2 to TRBJ2-7; 7 bases line up with TRBD1. The CDR3 loop spans 13 amino acids. With V trimmed by 4 bases and J by 4 bases, 4 bases remained unmatched. Germline assignment: CDR1 SGHAT and CDR2 FQNNGV. CDR3 in DNA: TGTGCCAGCAGCTCAGGGACAGAGTACGAGCAGTACTTC. Protein sequence: CASSSGTEYEQYF. Full variable domain (rest looked up from reference TRBV11-2 and TRBJ2-7): EAGVAQSPRYKIIEKRQSVAFWCNPISGHATLYWYQQILGQGPKLLIQFQNNGVVDDSQLPKDRFSAERLKGVDSTLKIQPAKLEDSAVYLCASSSGTEYEQYFGPGTRLTVT.

This rearrangement joins TRBV7-3 to TRBJ2-7; tentatively, D is TRBD2 (5 bases). This CDR3 contains 14 residues. V gave up 0 bases and J gave up 5 bases, with 11 bases separating them. Germline values: CDR1 SGHTA, CDR2 FQGTGA. The CDR3 spells CASSLTGLGDEQYF. CDR3 bases: TGTGCCAGCAGCTTAACCGGTCTCGGGGACGAGCAGTACTTC. Combining the CDR3 with reference TRBV7-3 and TRBJ2-7 gives the whole variable domain GAGVSQTPSNKVTEKGKYVELRCDPISGHTALYWYRQSLGQGPEFLIYFQGTGAADDSGLPNDRFFAVRPEGSVSTLKIQRTERGDSAVYLCASSLTGLGDEQYFGPGTRLTVT.

Concerning this clone: In the same sample, other DNA sequences code for this CDR3. The rearrangement links TRBV9 to TRBJ2-1, with D hard to call. This CDR3 is built from 12 residues. Germline V gene lookup returns CDR1 SGDLS and CDR2 YYNGEE. Trimming cost V 0 bases and J 7 bases, with 5 bases left between them. This CDR3 reads CASSVAGNEQFF. CDR3 nucleotide sequence: TGTGCCAGCAGCGTAGCAGGAAATGAGCAGTTCTTC.

In this sample, this clone turned up once. This chain links TRBV30 with TRBJ1-6; D is unclear. V lost 1 base and J 6 bases, leaving 7 bases between the germline ends. The germline CDR1 and CDR2 sequences are GTSNPN and SVGIG (reference sequence). The CDR3 sequence is 13 residues long. In DNA form, the CDR3 reads TGTGCCTGGAGTGGCACCACTAATTCACCCCTCCACTTT. Protein: CAWSGTTNSPLHF.

J is TRBJ1-3 and V is TRBV28; D is unclear. CDR1 MDHEN and CDR2 SYDVKM come from the germline V gene. This CDR3 spans 15 amino acids. Deletions cut 7 bases from V and 0 bases from J, with 13 bases between. In nucleotides, the CDR3 is TGTGCCAGCACCCAAAGTCTATTCTCTGGAAACACCATATATTTT. This gives the protein CASTQSLFSGNTIYF.

The V and J genes are TRBV29-1 and TRBJ2-3; 10 bases are a match to TRBD2. The V gene's germline CDR1 is SQVTM and CDR2 ANQGSEA. Germline trimming cut 2 bases from V and 5 bases from J; bases unmatched to any gene: 10. CDR3 length: 16 residues. Here the CDR3 reads CSVEPGLLAGGDTQYF. CDR3 nucleotides: TGCAGCGTTGAACCGGGCCTGTTAGCGGGGGGAGATACGCAGTATTTT.

The rearrangement links TRBV27 to TRBJ2-2; D is perhaps TRBD1 or TRBD2 (5 bases each). The germline V gene encodes CDR1 MNHEY and CDR2 SMNVEV (reference sequence). With 8 bases removed from V and 0 bases from J, the gap between germline ends came to 10 bases. The CDR3 sequence is 14 residues long. The CDR3: CASQVGANTGELFF. The CDR3 bases are TGTGCCAGCCAGGTGGGGGCGAACACCGGGGAGCTGTTTTTT.

The V gene is TRBV6-6, the J gene TRBJ1-2; D is uncertain. There are 16 residues in the CDR3. Deletions cut 0 bases from V and 7 bases from J, with 18 bases between. Germline CDR1 is MNHNY and CDR2 is SVGAGI (reference sequence). CDR3 nucleotide sequence: TGTGCCAGCAGTTACTCGTTTGAGATAACCGAGCCTGGCTACACCTTC. Encoded protein: CASSYSFEITEPGYTF.

CDR3 in DNA: TGTGCCAGCAGTCCCCAGGCAGGTTCCTACGAGCAGTACTTC. Encoded protein: CASSPQAGSYEQYF. The chain has TRBV6-5 and TRBJ2-7; D is ambiguous. The V gene lost 5 bases and the J gene lost 1 base, with 12 bases spanning the gap. Germline V gene lookup returns CDR1 MNHEY and CDR2 SVGAGI. This CDR3 has 14 residues.

This clone was seen a single time. The chain employs TRBV29-1 and TRBJ2-1; D gene unclear. The germline gives CDR1 SQVTM, CDR2 ANQGSEA. Trimming pared 5 bases from V and 10 bases from J, leaving 15 bases between. There are 12 residues in the CDR3. This CDR3 is CSVLFPVLEQFF. DNA for the CDR3: TGCAGCGTTCTATTCCCGGTCCTAGAGCAGTTCTTC.

This clone appeared a single time. The CDR3 DNA reads TGTGCCAGCAGTTTGGCCTGGAGCGGGGGGTTCGACGAGCAGTACTTC. Translating it yields CASSLAWSGGFDEQYF. The chain links TRBV28 to TRBJ2-7, with 9 bases aligning to TRBD2. The CDR3 sequence is 16 residues long. Germline lookup yields CDR1 MDHEN and CDR2 SYDVKM. The junction had 11 bases not matched to a gene; V was cut back by 3 bases and J by 5 bases.

The rearrangement uses TRBV20-1 and TRBJ2-1; no clear D. The CDR3 length is 11 residues. Germline lookup yields CDR1 DFQATT and CDR2 SNEGSKA (reference sequence). V was cut by 3 bases and J by 14 bases, with 14 bases left in between. CDR3 protein: CSARGGVGEFF. In DNA, the CDR3 is TGCAGTGCTAGGGGTGGAGTAGGAGAGTTCTTC.

This clone was observed once. V is TRBV5-6 and J is TRBJ2-1; TRBD2 matches at 9 bases. Germline values: CDR1 SGHDT, CDR2 YYEEEE. This CDR3 is 15 amino acids long. V gave up 1 base and J gave up 3 bases; unmatched junction bases: 2. The CDR3 DNA follows: TGTGCCAGCAGCTTGTTACTAGCGGGCTACAATGAGCAGTTCTTC. This codes for CASSLLLAGYNEQFF.

The table lists this clone with a count of one. The J gene is TRBJ1-5, the V gene TRBV6-1; possibly TRBD1 for D (5 bases). Trimming left V 2 bases short and J 2 bases short, with 10 bases between. CDR3 size: 15 residues. Germline-derived CDR1 and CDR2 are MNHNS and SASEGT. CDR3 amino acids: CASSEFGAGNQPQHF. The CDR3 nucleotides are TGTGCCAGCAGTGAATTCGGGGCAGGCAATCAGCCCCAGCATTTT.

The chain uses TRBV7-9 and TRBJ2-2, with TRBD1 matching over 10 bases. There are 15 residues in the CDR3. The V segment lost 5 bases and the J segment 4 bases; nucleotides outside the gene matches: 4. CDR1 is SEHNR, CDR2 FQNEAQ, per germline (reference sequence). CDR3 nucleotide sequence: TGTGCCAGCAGCAAGACAGGGGGCGGCACCGGGGAGCTGTTTTTT. The encoded protein is CASSKTGGGTGELFF. The variable domain in full, completed from reference TRBV7-9 and TRBJ2-2, reads DTGVSQNPRHKITKRGQNVTFRCDPISEHNRLYWYRQTLGQGPEFLTYFQNEAQLEKSRLLSDRFSAERPKGSFSTLEIQRTEQGDSAMYLCASSKTGGGTGELFFGEGSRLTVL.

The chain uses TRBV28 and TRBJ1-5; D gene unclear. Germline assignment: CDR1 MDHEN and CDR2 SYDVKM. The V end lost 3 bases, the J end lost 0 bases, and 9 bases lay between the germline ends. The CDR3 contains 15 residues. The CDR3: CASSFGSFSNQPQHF. The CDR3 DNA follows: TGTGCCAGCAGTTTTGGCAGTTTTAGCAATCAGCCCCAGCATTTT.

The chain carries TRBV28 and TRBJ2-7; the D gene is possibly TRBD1 (5 bases). Looked up from germline, CDR1 is MDHEN and CDR2 is SYDVKM. Trimming took 5 bases from V and 4 from J, leaving 15 bases between them. This CDR3 region has 14 residues. The CDR3 region is CASSPPTDAYEQYF. Here the CDR3 DNA reads TGTGCCAGCAGTCCCCCGACAGACGCATACGAGCAGTACTTC.

This chain joins TRBV19 and TRBJ1-1, with TRBD1 matching 9 bases. V shed 9 bases and J 5 bases; nucleotides not matched to a gene: 13. This CDR3 has 15 amino acids. Germline V lookup: CDR1 LNHDA, CDR2 SQIVND (reference sequence). The CDR3 loop is CASNPRTGEGTEAFF. The CDR3 DNA reads TGTGCCAGCAACCCAAGGACAGGGGAAGGGACTGAAGCTTTCTTT. The whole variable domain, filled in from reference TRBV19 and TRBJ1-1, reads DGGITQSPKYLFRKEGQNVTLSCEQNLNHDAMYWYRQDPGQGLRLIYYSQIVNDFQKGDIAEGYSVSREKKESFPLTVTSAQKNPTAFYLCASNPRTGEGTEAFFGQGTRLTVV.